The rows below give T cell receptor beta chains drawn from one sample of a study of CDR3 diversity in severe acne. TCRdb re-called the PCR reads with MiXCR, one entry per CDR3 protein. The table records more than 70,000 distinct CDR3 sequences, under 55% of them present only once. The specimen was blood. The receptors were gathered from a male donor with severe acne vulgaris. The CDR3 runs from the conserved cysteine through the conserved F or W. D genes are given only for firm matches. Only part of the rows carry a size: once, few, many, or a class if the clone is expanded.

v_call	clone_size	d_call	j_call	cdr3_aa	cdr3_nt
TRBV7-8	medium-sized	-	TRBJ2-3	CASSLLALSIGSRDTQYF	TGTGCCAGCAGCCTCCTGGCGCTAAGTATAGGATCGAGGGATACGCAGTATTTT
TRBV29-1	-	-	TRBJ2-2	CSVEGGRGPNTGELFF	TGCAGCGTTGAAGGGGGAAGGGGTCCGAACACCGGGGAGCTGTTTTTT
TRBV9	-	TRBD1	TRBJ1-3	CASSATGGAGNTIYF	TGTGCCAGCAGCGCAACAGGGGGAGCGGGAAACACCATATATTTT
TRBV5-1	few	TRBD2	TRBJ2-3	CASSLTIAGGPADTQYF	TGCGCCAGCAGCTTGACCATAGCGGGGGGGCCAGCAGATACGCAGTATTTT
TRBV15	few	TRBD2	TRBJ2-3	CATTTSGYGTDTQYF	TGTGCCACAACGACTAGCGGGTATGGCACAGATACGCAGTATTTT
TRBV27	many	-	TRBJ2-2	CASIRFNTGELFF	TGTGCCAGCATCCGTTTCAACACCGGGGAGCTGTTTTTT
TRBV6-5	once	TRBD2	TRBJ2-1	CASSYSGTSGSLNSQFF	TGTGCCAGCAGTTACTCCGGGACTAGCGGGAGTCTTAATAGCCAGTTCTTC
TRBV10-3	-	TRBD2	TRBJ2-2	CATSDDGLAGDTGELFF	TGTGCCACCAGTGATGACGGGCTAGCGGGAGACACCGGGGAGCTGTTTTTT
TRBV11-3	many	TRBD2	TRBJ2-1	CASRNLAGFYNEQFF	TGTGCCAGCAGAAATCTAGCGGGATTCTACAATGAGCAGTTCTTC
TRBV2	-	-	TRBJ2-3	CASSVSGGALDTQYF	TGTGCCAGCAGTGTGTCGGGCGGGGCCCTCGATACGCAGTATTTC
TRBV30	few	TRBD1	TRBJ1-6	CAWNRDSYNSPLHF	TGTGCCTGGAATCGGGACAGCTATAATTCACCCCTCCACTTT
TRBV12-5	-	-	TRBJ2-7	CASGSPATGDYEQYF	TGTGCTAGTGGTTCTCCGGCGACGGGGGACTACGAGCAGTACTTC
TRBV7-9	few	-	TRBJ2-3	CASTHPVAADTQYF	TGTGCCAGCACCCATCCGGTTGCAGCAGATACGCAGTATTTT
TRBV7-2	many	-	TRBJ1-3	CASSNQRTKAGNTIYF	TGTGCCAGCAGCAACCAACGGACAAAAGCTGGAAACACCATATATTTT
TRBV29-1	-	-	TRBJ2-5	CSVEYPQVETQYF	TGCAGCGTTGAATATCCCCAGGTGGAGACCCAGTACTTC
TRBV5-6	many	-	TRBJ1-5	CASSSYEGQPQHF	TGTGCCAGCAGCTCTTATGAAGGTCAGCCCCAGCATTTT
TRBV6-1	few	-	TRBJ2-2	CASSEGGPRFGELFF	TGTGCCAGCAGTGAAGGCGGACCGAGATTCGGGGAGCTGTTTTTT
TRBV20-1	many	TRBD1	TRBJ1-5	CSARVDRGANQPQHF	TGCAGTGCTAGAGTCGACAGGGGAGCAAATCAGCCCCAGCATTTT
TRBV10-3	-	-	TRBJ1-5	CASSEWTGTSNQPQHF	TGTGCCAGCAGTGAATGGACCGGGACAAGCAATCAGCCCCAGCATTTT
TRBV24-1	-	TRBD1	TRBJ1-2	CATSDPRTGEDYGYTF	TGTGCCACCAGTGATCCCAGGACAGGGGAAGACTATGGCTACACCTTC
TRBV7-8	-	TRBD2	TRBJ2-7	CASSQSGGRPHEQYF	TGTGCCAGCAGCCAATCGGGAGGGAGGCCCCACGAGCAGTACTTC
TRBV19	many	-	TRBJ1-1	CASSSSQGMDVTEAFF	TGTGCCAGTAGTAGTAGCCAGGGTATGGATGTCACTGAAGCTTTCTTT
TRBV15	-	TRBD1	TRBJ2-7	CATSTWTGGPYEQYF	TGTGCCACCAGCACTTGGACAGGGGGGCCCTACGAGCAGTACTTC
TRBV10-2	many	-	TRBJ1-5	CASSDQGHSNQPQHF	TGCGCCAGCAGCGACCAGGGTCATAGCAATCAGCCCCAGCATTTT